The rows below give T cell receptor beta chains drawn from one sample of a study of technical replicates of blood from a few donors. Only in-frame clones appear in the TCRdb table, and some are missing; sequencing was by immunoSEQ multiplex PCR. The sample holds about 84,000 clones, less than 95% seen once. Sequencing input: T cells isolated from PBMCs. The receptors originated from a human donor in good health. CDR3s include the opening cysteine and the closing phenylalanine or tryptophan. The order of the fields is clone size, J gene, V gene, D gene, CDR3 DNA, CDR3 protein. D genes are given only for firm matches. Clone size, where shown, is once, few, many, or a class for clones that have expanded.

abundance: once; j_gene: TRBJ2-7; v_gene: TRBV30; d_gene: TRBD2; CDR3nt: TGTGCCTGGAGAAGACTAGCGGAGATCGAGCAGTACTTC; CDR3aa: CAWRRLAEIEQYF
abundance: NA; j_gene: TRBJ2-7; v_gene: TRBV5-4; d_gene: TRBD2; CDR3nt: TGTGCCAGCAGCAGGACTAGCGGGAGCTCCTACGAGCAGTACTTC; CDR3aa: CASSRTSGSSYEQYF
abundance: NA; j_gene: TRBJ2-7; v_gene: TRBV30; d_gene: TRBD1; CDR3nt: TGTGCCTGGAGTGATTTGGACAGGGCTTACGAGCAGTACTTC; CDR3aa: CAWSDLDRAYEQYF
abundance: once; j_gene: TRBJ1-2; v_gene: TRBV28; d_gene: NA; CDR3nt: TGTGCCAGCAGTTTTGGGGGCGGCTATGGCTACACCTTC; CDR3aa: CASSFGGGYGYTF
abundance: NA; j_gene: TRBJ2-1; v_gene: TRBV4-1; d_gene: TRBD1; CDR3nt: TGCGCCAGCAGCCAAGTAGGGGGCGAGCAGTTCTTC; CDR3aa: CASSQVGGEQFF
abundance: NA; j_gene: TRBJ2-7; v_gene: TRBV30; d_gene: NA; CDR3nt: TGTGCCTGGAGTGTAGTAAAGTTGAGGACAGAGCAACTCTACGAGCAGTACTTC; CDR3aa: CAWSVVKLRTEQLYEQYF
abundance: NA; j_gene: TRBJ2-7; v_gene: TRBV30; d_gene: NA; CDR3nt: TGTGCCTGGGAGCGTGCGGGGCAGCCATCCTACGAGCAGTACTTC; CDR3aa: CAWERAGQPSYEQYF
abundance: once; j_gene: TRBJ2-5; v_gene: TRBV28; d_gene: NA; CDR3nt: TGTGCCAGCAGACGGGGGGAGACCCAGTACTTC; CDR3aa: CASRRGETQYF
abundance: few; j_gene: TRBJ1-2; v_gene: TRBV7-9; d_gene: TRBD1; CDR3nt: TGTGCCAGCAGCCCGATGACAGGGGGCAACTATGGCTACACCTTC; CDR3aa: CASSPMTGGNYGYTF
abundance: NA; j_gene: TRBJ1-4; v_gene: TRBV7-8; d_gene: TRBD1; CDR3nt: TGTGCCAGCAGCTTAGTCCAAAGAGGGACAGGACTAGCAACTAATGAAAAACTGTTTTTT; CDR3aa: CASSLVQRGTGLATNEKLFF
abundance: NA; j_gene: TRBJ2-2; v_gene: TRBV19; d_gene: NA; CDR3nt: TGTGCCAGTAGCACTGTGGGGGAGCTGTTTTTT; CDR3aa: CASSTVGELFF
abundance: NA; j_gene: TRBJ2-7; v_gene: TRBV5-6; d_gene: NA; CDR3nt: TGTGCCAGCAGCATGGGGCCCTACGAGCAGTACTTC; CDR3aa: CASSMGPYEQYF
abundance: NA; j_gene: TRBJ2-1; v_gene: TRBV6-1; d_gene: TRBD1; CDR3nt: TGTGCCACTGGGACAGGGTCGGAATACAATGAGCAGTTCTTC; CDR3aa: CATGTGSEYNEQFF
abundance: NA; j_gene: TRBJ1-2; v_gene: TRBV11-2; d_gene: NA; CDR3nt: TGTGCCACCCCAGACATGAGGGCGCTAGCTAACTATGGCTACACCTTC; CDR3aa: CATPDMRALANYGYTF
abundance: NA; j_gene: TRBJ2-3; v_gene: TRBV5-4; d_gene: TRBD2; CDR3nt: TGTGCCACGGGGGACTATTCCACAGATACGCAGTATTTT; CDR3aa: CATGDYSTDTQYF
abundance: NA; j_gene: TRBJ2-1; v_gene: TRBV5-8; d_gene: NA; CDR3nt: TGTGCCAGCAGCTCCGTGTACAATGAGCAGTTCTTC; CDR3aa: CASSSVYNEQFF
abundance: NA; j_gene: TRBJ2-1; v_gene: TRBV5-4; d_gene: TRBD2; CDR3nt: TGTGCCAGCAGCACCTGGCTAGCGGGATCCTACAATGAGCAGTTCTTC; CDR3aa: CASSTWLAGSYNEQFF
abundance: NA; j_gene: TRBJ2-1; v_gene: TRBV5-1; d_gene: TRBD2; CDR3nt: TGCGCCAGCAGATTTGAGCGGGGGTCCAGACTAGCGCGAGATAATGAGCAGTTCTTC; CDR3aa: CASRFERGSRLARDNEQFF
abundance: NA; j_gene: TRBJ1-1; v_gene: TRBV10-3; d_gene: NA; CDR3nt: TGTGCCATCAGTTCCCGGGGGGAGGACACTGAAGCTTTCTTT; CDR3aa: CAISSRGEDTEAFF
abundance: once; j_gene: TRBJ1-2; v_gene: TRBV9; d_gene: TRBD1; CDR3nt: TGTGCCAGCAGCCAGGGACAGACCCTAAGGTATGGTGGCTATGGCTACACCTTC; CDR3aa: CASSQGQTLRYGGYGYTF
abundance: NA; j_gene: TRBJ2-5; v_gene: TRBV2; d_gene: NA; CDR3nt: TGTGCCAGCAGTGGACAAGAAGAGACCCAGTACTTC; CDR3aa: CASSGQEETQYF
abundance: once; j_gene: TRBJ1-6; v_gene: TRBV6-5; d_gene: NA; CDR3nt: TGTGCCAGCAGTTTGGAAGGGAGTTATAATTCACCCCTCCACTTT; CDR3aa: CASSLEGSYNSPLHF
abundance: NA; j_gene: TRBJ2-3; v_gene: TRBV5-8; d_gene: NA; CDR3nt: TGTGCCAGCAGTAACTCTAGAGGGAGCACAGATACGCAGTATTTT; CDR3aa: CASSNSRGSTDTQYF
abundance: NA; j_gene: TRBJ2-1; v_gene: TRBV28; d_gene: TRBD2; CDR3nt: TGTGCCAGCAGTCTCACTAGCGGCTCCTACAATGAGCAGTTCTTC; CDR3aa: CASSLTSGSYNEQFF
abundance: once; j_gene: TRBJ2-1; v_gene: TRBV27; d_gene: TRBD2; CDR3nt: TGTGCCAGCAGTGACGGGACTAGCGGGTCCTACAATGAGCAGTTCTTC; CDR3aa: CASSDGTSGSYNEQFF
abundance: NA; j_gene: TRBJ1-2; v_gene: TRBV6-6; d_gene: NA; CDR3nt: TGTGCCAGCAAGATTGGCATCGACTATGGCTACACCTTC; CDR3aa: CASKIGIDYGYTF
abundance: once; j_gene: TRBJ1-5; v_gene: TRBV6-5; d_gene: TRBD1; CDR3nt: TGTGCCAGCAGTTGGACAGGGCCGGGGAATCAGCCCCAGCATTTT; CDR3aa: CASSWTGPGNQPQHF
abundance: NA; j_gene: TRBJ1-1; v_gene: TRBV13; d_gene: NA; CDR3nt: TGTGCCAGCAGCCCCACTTACGCTGAAGCTTTCTTT; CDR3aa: CASSPTYAEAFF
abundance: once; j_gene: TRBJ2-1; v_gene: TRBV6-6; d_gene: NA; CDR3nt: TGTGCCAGCAGTTACTTCGGTAGCGTTGGCTACAATGAGCAGTTCTTC; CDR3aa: CASSYFGSVGYNEQFF
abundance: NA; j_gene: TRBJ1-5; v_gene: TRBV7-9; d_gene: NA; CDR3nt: TGTGCCAGCAGCTTAGAGAGGTTTGGCAATCAGCCCCAGCATTTT; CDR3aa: CASSLERFGNQPQHF
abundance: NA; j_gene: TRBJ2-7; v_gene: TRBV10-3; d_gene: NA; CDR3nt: TGTGCCATCAGTGAGTCGATAGTCAACTCCTACGAGCAGTACTTC; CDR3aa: CAISESIVNSYEQYF
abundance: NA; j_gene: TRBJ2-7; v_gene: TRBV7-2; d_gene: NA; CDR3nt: TGTGCCAGCAGCTTACGGGTCTCCCCCGACTACGAGCAGTACTTC; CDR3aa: CASSLRVSPDYEQYF
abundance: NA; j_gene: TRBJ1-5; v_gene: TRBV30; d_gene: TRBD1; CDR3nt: TGTGCCTGGAGTAAGGAGGGGGCCCAGCCCCAGCATTTT; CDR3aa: CAWSKEGAQPQHF
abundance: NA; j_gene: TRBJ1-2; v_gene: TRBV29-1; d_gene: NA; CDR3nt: TGCAGCGTTGAGGAGGGGCGAAGCTATGGCTACACCTTC; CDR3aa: CSVEEGRSYGYTF
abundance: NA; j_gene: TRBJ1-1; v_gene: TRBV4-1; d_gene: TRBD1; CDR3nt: TGCGCCAGCAGCCAGACACAGGGGATTGAAGCTTTCTTT; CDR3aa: CASSQTQGIEAFF
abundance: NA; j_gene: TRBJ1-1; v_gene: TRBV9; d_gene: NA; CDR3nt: TGTGCCAGCAGCGTAGGGGTAGTAGCGACGTCCTTGAACACTGAAGCTTTCTTT; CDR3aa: CASSVGVVATSLNTEAFF
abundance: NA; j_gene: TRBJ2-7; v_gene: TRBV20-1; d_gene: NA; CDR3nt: TGCAGTGGGGGTTGGGGGGTCGAGCAGTACTTC; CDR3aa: CSGGWGVEQYF
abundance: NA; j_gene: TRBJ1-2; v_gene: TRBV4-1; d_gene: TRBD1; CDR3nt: TGCGCCAGCAGCCCACCGGGACAGGGAGCGAATGGCTACACCTTC; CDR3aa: CASSPPGQGANGYTF
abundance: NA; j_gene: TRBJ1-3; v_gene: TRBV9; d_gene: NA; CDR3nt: TGTGCCAGCAGCGTGAGAGAGGAAGAAAACACCATATATTTT; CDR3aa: CASSVREEENTIYF
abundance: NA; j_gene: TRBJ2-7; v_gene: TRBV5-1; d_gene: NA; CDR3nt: TGCGCCAGCAGCCCCCCGACAGACTCCTACGAGCAGTACTTC; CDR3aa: CASSPPTDSYEQYF
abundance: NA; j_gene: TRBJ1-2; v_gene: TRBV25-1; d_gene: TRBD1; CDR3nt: TGTGCCAGCAGGGAAGAGGGACAGGGATTTAACTATGGCTACACCTTC; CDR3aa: CASREEGQGFNYGYTF
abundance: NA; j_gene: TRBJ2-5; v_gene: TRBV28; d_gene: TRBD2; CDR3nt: TGTGCCAGCAGTTTAGGGATCCAGAAGGCTAGCGGTATAGAGACCCAGTACTTC; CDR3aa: CASSLGIQKASGIETQYF
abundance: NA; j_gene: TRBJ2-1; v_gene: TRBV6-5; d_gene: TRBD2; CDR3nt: TGTGCCAGCAGTTACTCCGCGGGGGGGATGAATGAGCAGTTCTTC; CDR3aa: CASSYSAGGMNEQFF
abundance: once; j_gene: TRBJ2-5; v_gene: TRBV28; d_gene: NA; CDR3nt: TGTGCCAGCAGTCCCCTGAACAGCGGACAAGAGACCCAGTACTTC; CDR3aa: CASSPLNSGQETQYF
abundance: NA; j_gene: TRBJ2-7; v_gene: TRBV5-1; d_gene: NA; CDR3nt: TGCGCCAGCAGCTTGCGGAACAGAGACTACGAGCAGTACTTC; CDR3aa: CASSLRNRDYEQYF
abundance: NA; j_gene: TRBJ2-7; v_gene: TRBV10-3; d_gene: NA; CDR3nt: TGTGCCATCAGTGAACCGCAGGGCCACGAGCAGTACTTC; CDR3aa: CAISEPQGHEQYF
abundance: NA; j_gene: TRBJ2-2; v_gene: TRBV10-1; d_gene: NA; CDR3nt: TGCGCCAGCGGCCAGACAGGGAACACCGGGGAGCTGTTTTTT; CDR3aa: CASGQTGNTGELFF
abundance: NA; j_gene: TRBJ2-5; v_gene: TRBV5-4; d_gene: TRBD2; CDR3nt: TGTGCCAGCAGCTCCCTGAGCGGGGGGACGGTTACTCAAGAGACCCAGTACTTC; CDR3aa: CASSSLSGGTVTQETQYF
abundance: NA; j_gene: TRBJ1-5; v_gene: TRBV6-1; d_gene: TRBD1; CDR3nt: TGTGCCAGCGGGCTGGAGGGGGCGTCGTATCAGCCCCAGCATTTT; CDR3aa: CASGLEGASYQPQHF
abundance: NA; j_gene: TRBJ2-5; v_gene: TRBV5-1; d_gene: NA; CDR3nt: TGCGCCAGCGGATCAGGGGAAGAGACCCAGTACTTC; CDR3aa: CASGSGEETQYF
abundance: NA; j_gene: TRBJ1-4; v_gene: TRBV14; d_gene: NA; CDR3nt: TGTGCCAGCAGCCAAAGTTTCGCGAGGTTTGGTGAAAAACTGTTTTTT; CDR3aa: CASSQSFARFGEKLFF
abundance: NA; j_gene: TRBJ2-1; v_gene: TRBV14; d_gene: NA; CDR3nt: TGTGCCAGCAGCCAAGAATTCAGCGGATACAATGAGCAGTTCTTC; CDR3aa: CASSQEFSGYNEQFF
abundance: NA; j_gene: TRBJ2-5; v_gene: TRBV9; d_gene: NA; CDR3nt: TGTGCCAGCAGCGTAGGCCCCCTACAAGAGACCCAGTACTTC; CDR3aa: CASSVGPLQETQYF
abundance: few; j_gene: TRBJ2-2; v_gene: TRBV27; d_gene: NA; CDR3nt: TGTGCCAGCAGACCCGAGGTAGCTAACACCGGGGAGCTGTTTTTT; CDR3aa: CASRPEVANTGELFF
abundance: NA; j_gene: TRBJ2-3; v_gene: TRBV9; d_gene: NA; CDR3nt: TGTGCCAGCAGCGTAGGCGGGGGCCGGTACACAGATACGCAGTATTTT; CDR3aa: CASSVGGGRYTDTQYF
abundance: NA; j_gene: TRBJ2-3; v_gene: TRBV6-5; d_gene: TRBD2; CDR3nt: TGTGCCAGCAGTTTTGGGACTAGAGCTCGAACAGATACGCAGTATTTT; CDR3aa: CASSFGTRARTDTQYF
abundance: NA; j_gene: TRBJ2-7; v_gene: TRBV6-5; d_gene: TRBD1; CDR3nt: TGTGCCAGCAGGAAGGGACAGGGGTACGAGCAGTACTTC; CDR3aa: CASRKGQGYEQYF
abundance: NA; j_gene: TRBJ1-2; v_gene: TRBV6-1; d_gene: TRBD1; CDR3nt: TGTGCCAGCAGTGAGGCTCCCGACAGGGCCTATGGCTACACCTTC; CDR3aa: CASSEAPDRAYGYTF
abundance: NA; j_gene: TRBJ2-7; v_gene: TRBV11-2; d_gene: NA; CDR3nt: TGTGCCAGCAGCTTAGGTGGGAGGCCCTACGAGCAGTACTTC; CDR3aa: CASSLGGRPYEQYF
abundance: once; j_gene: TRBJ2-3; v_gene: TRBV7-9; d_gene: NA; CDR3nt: TGTGCCAGCAGCCCGCGCACGGATACGCAGTATTTT; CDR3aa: CASSPRTDTQYF